The source of this TCR beta chain is a study of T-cell reconstitution after alpha-beta-depleted transplantation in children. Unique molecular identifiers were used in preparing the TCRbeta library. TCRdb analysed the PCR reads with MiXCR anew, one entry per CDR3 protein. The sample shows 600,000 to 700,000 distinct CDR3 sequences, about 15% of them seen only once. This clonotype was seen a few times. Trimming took 6 bases from V and 6 from J; bases not matched to a gene: 8. The CDR3 consists of 14 residues. This TCR was recovered from a human donor who donated a stem cell graft to a child with acute myeloid leukemia. The source material was PBMCs from the stem cell graft donor, sampled from the stem cell graft. This chain joins TRBV12-3 or TRBV12-4 and TRBJ1-2, with 9 nucleotides matching TRBD1. CDR3 bases: TGTGCCAGCAGGGGACAGGGAAAAGAGGATGGCTACACCTTC. Translation: CASRGQGKEDGYTF.